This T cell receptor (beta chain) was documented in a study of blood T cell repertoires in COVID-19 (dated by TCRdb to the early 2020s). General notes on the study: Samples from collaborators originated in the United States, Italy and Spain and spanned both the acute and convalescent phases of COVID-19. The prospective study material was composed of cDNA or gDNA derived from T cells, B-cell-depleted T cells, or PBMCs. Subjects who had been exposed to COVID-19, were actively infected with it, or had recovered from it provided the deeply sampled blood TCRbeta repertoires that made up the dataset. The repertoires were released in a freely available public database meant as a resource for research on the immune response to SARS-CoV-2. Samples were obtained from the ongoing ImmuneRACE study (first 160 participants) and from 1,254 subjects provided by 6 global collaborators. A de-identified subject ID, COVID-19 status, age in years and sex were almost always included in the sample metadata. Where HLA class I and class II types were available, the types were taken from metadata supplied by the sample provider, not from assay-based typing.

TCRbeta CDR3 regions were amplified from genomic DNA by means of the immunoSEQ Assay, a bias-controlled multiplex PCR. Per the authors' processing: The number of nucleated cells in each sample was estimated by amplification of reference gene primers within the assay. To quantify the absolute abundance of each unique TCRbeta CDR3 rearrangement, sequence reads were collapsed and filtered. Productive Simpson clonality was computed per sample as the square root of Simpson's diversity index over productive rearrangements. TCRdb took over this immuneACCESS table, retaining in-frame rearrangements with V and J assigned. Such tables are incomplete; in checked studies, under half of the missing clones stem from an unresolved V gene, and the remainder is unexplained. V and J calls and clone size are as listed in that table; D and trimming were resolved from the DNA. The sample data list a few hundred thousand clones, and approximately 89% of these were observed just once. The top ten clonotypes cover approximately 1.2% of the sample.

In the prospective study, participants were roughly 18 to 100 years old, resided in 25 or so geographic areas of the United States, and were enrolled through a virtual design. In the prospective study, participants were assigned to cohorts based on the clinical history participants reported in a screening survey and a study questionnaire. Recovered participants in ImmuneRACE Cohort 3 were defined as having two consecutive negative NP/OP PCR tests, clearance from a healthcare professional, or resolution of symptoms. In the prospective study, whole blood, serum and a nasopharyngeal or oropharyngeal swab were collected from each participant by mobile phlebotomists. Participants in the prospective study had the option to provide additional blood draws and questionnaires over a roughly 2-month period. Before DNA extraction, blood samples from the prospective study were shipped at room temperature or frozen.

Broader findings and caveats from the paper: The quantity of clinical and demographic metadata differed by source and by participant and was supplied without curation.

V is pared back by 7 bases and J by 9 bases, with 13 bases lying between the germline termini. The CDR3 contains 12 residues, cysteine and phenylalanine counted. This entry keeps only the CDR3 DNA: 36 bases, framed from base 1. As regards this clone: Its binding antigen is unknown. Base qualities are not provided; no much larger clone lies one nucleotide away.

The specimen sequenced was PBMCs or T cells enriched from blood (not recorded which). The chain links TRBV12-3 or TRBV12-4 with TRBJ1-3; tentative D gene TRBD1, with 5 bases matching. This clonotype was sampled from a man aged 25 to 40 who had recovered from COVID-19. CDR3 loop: CASTPGLGTIYF. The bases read TGTGCCAGCACCCCAGGGCTGGGCACCATATATTTT.